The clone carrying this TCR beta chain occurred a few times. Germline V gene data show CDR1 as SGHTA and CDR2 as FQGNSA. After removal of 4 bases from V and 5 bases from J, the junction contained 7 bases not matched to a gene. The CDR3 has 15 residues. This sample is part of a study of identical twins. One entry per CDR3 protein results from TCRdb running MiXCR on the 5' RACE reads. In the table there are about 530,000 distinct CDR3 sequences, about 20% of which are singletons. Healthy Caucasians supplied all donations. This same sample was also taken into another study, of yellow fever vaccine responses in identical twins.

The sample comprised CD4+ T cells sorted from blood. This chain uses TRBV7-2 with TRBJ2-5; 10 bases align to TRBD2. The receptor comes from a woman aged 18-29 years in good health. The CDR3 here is CASSYSGRLGETQYF. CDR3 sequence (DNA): TGTGCCAGCAGCTATAGCGGGAGGCTAGGGGAGACCCAGTACTTC.